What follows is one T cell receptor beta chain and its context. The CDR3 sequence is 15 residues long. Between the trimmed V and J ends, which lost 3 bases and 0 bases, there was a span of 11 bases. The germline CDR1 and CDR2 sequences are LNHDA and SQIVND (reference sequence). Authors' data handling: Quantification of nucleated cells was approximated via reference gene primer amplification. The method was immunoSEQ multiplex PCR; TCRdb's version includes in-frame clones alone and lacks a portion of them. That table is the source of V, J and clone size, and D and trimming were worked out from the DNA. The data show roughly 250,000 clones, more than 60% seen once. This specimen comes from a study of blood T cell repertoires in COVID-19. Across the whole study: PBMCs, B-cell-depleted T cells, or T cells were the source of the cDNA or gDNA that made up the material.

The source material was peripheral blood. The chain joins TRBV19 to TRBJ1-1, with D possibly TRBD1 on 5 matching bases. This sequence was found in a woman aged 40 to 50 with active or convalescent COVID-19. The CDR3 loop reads CASSIAGGMNTEAFF. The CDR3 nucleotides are TGTGCCAGTAGTATCGCTGGGGGGATGAACACTGAAGCTTTCTTT.